This T cell receptor beta chain was sequenced for a study of early T cells in non-severe SARS-CoV-2 infection. In TCRdb, the 5' RACE reads were re-called with MiXCR into one record per CDR3 protein. The data hold about 81,000 distinct CDR3 sequences, with 5% to 7% observed a single time. This clonotype showed up just a few times. The V end lost 1 base, the J end lost 1 base, and 12 bases lay between the germline ends. The CDR3 has 15 amino acids. Germline values: CDR1 DFQATT, CDR2 SNEGSKA (reference sequence). Source material: whole blood. The clonotype comes from an adult who was a healthcare worker with PCR-confirmed SARS-CoV-2 infection or an uninfected control (not recorded which). The gene calls are TRBV20-1 and TRBJ2-3; D gene ambiguous. The CDR3, as DNA: TGCAGTGCTAGAGCCACTTCCCTTGGCACAGATACGCAGTATTTT. Translating gives CSARATSLGTDTQYF.